This TCR beta chain stems from a study of cytomegalovirus exposure and HLA in healthy donors. Overall study context: The roughly 670 first-cohort repertoires and the 95 to 150 validation repertoires shared the same platform, a later analysis reported. General study findings and limits: First-cohort TCR clusters were later found to tend to co-occur in the 90 to 150 validation repertoires.

Libraries were prepared by immunoSEQ multiplex PCR; TCRdb keeps only in-frame clonotypes and omits some of them. Among 150,000 to 200,000 clones, approximately 87% were seen once, and the ten largest hold 5.7%. This clone was seen only once. Its specificity is unknown. In germline, CDR1 is SGHRS, CDR2 YFSETQ. CDR3 length equals 17 residues. J lost 5 bases, V lost 5 bases, and 15 bases had no gene match. The specimen was PBMCs. This rearrangement joins TRBV5-1 to TRBJ2-7; 11 bases line up with TRBD1. The TCR sequence derives from a woman aged 25 to 39 in good health and CMV-seronegative. CDR3 coding DNA: TGCGCCAGCAGTTTTTGGAGCCTAGGACAGGGGGCAGACGAGCAGTACTTC. Protein sequence: CASSFWSLGQGADEQYF. Variable domain in full (rest from reference TRBV5-1 and TRBJ2-7): KAGVTQTPRYLIKTRGQQVTLSCSPISGHRSVSWYQQTPGQGLQFLFEYFSETQRNKGNFPGRFSGRQFSNSRSEMNVSTLELGDSALYLCASSFWSLGQGADEQYFGPGTRLTVT.